A selection of T cell receptor beta chains follows, all from one sample in a study of blood T cells in healthy people across ages. TCRdb redid the calling of the 5' RACE reads with MiXCR, one entry per CDR3 protein. The sample has hundreds of thousands of distinct CDR3 sequences, 58% seen once; the top ten hold roughly 22%. Sequenced material: blood. The source is a man younger than 45 in good health. Each CDR3 is given with its conserved first and last residue. A D gene is named only where the DNA matches it firmly. Clone size is shown for a subset of rows, as once, few, many or a class of expanded clone.

J gene,D gene,clone size,V gene,CDR3 DNA,CDR3 protein
TRBJ1-2,TRBD1,-,TRBV20-1,TGCAGTGCTACACAGGGGGCTAAATATGGCTACACCTTC,CSATQGAKYGYTF
TRBJ1-1,-,-,TRBV7-9,TGTGCCAGCAGCCCGCGGACGGCCCTGGGGATCATGAACACTGAAGCTTTCTTT,CASSPRTALGIMNTEAFF
TRBJ2-1,TRBD2,-,TRBV9,TGTGCCAGCAGCGTAGCTAATTCTAGCGGGAGGCCATACAATGAGCAGTTCTTC,CASSVANSSGRPYNEQFF
TRBJ1-1,-,-,TRBV30,TGTGCCTGGGGGTTCGGGACTGAAGCTTTCTTT,CAWGFGTEAFF
TRBJ2-7,TRBD1,-,TRBV20-1,TGCAGTGCTAGTCGGACAGGGGTGCGGTACGAGCAGTACTTC,CSASRTGVRYEQYF
TRBJ2-7,TRBD2,-,TRBV4-3,TGCGCCAGCAGCCAAGGTAGCGGGAACACCTACGAGCAGTACTTC,CASSQGSGNTYEQYF
TRBJ2-3,TRBD1,-,TRBV7-3,TGTGCCAGCAGCTCGTCGGGACAGGGAGCGGCAGATACGCAGTATTTT,CASSSSGQGAADTQYF
TRBJ2-1,-,-,TRBV7-2,TGTGCCAGCAGGCGCGCGGCAGACAATGACCAGTTCTTC,CASRRAADNDQFF
TRBJ2-5,-,few,TRBV6-2/TRBV6-3,TGTGCCAGCAGTTACTCCTTTGGAGGCCAGTACTTC,CASSYSFGGQYF
TRBJ2-5,-,-,TRBV20-1,TGCAGTGCTAGATTTTTGCCGTTGGTCAATGAGCAGTACTTC,CSARFLPLVNEQYF
TRBJ2-1,-,-,TRBV12-3/TRBV12-4,TGTGCCAGCTCGTTGACTAGTGTGAGCGCTAATGAGCAGTTCTTC,CASSLTSVSANEQFF
TRBJ1-2,-,-,TRBV5-4,TGTGCCAGCTTTCGGAGGGTAGCCGCGGGGAGCTATGGCTACACCTTC,CASFRRVAAGSYGYTF
TRBJ1-2,TRBD1,-,TRBV25-1,TGTGCCAGCAGTGAATCTGGGACAGGGGGCTACACCTTC,CASSESGTGGYTF
TRBJ1-5,-,-,TRBV4-2,TGTGCCAGCAAAGCCAAGGAGACAGGAGGTCAGCCCCAGCATTTT,CASKAKETGGQPQHF
TRBJ1-4,-,few,TRBV10-3,TGTGCCATCAGTGAGCTGGGGGAGGAAAAACTGTTTTTT,CAISELGEEKLFF
TRBJ2-3,TRBD2,-,TRBV4-3,TGCGCCAGCAGCCAAGTTGCGGGAGCTAGCACAGATACGCAGTATTTT,CASSQVAGASTDTQYF